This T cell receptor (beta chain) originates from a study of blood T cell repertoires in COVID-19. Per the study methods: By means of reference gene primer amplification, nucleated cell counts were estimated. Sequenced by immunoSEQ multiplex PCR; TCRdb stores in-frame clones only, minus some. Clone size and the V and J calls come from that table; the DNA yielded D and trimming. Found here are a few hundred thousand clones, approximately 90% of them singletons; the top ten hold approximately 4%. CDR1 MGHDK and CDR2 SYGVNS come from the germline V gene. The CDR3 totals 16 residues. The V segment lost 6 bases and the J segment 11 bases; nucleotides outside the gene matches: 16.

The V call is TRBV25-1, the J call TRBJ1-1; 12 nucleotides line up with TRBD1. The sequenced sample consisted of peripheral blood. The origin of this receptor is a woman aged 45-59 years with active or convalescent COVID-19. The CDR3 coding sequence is TGTGCCAGCAGAGGTAGGGACAGGGGGCCTGAAGGGAGGGCTTTCTTT. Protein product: CASRGRDRGPEGRAFF.